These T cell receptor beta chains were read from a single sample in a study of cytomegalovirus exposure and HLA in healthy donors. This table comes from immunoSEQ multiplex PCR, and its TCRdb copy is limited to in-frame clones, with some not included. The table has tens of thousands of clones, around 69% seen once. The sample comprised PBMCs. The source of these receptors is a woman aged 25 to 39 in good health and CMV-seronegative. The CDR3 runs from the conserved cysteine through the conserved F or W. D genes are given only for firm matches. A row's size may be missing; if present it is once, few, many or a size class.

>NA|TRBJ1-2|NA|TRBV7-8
CASSLGQSNYGYTF
TGTGCCAGCAGCTTAGGACAGTCTAACTATGGCTACACCTTC
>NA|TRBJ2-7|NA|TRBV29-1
CSVGHPLGGTVSEQYF
TGCAGCGTTGGACACCCTCTCGGCGGGACTGTAAGCGAGCAGTACTTC
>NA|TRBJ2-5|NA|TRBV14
CASSQAVRVGETQYF
TGTGCCAGCAGCCAGGCCGTCAGGGTCGGAGAGACCCAGTACTTC
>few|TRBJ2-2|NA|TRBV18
CASSPPWLEGTGELFF
TGTGCCAGCTCACCACCTTGGTTAGAGGGCACCGGGGAGCTGTTTTTT
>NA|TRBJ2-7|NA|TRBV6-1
CASSEIFYEQYF
TGTGCCAGCAGTGAAATCTTCTACGAGCAGTACTTC
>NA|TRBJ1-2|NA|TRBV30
CGCGGYTF
TGTGGGTGTGGCGGCTACACCTTC
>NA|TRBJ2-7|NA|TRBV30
CAWSRAKDYEQYF
TGTGCCTGGAGCAGGGCAAAAGACTACGAGCAGTACTTC
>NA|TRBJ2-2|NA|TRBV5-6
CASSRAPQGETGELFF
TGTGCCAGCAGCCGGGCCCCACAGGGAGAGACCGGGGAGCTGTTTTTT
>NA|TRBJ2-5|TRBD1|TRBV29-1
CSVEPRQGKETQYF
TGCAGCGTTGAACCCAGACAGGGTAAAGAGACCCAGTACTTC
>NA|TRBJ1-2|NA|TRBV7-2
CASSLNRESGGYTF
TGTGCCAGCAGCTTAAACAGGGAATCAGGTGGCTACACCTTC
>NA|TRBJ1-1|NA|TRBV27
CASSSPGAEAFF
TGTGCCAGCAGTTCCCCCGGGGCTGAAGCTTTCTTT
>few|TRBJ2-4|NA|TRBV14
CASSQDLVSKIYF
TGTGCCAGCAGCCAAGATCTTGTTAGTAAGATTTACTTC
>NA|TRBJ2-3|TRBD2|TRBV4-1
CASSQDRGERGTQYF
TGCGCCAGCAGCCAAGATAGAGGGGAGCGGGGGACGCAGTATTTT
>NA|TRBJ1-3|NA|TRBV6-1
CASSRTDYSGNTIYF
TGTGCCAGCAGCCGGACAGATTACTCTGGAAACACCATATATTTT